This T cell receptor beta chain was sequenced during a study of cytomegalovirus exposure and HLA in healthy donors. General study findings and limits: Certain indistinguishable V segments, among them TRBV6-2 and TRBV6-3, were excluded. A later analysis found TCR association rates differed by HLA locus, highest for DRB1 and lowest for HLA-C.

This clone was picked up a small number of times. Its target is not known. Both 60 Vbeta primers and 13 Jbeta primers went into the PCR. Method: immunoSEQ multiplex PCR; TCRdb's copy keeps in-frame clones and lacks some. The data contain 120,000 or so clones, more than 75% of them singletons. The CDR3 length is 13 residues. Trimming took 4 bases from V and 5 from J; bases not matched to a gene: 4. CDR1 MGHRA and CDR2 YSYEKL come from the germline V gene. The chain carries TRBV4-1 and TRBJ2-5; 7 bases align to TRBD1. This TCR came from a man aged 25-45 years in good health and CMV-seropositive. The sequenced material came from PBMCs. For the CDR3, the DNA is TGCGCCAGCAGCCGAGAGGGGGCGGAGACCCAGTACTTC. Amino acids: CASSREGAETQYF.